These 14 T cell receptor beta chains originate from one sample sequenced in a study of neoadjuvant anti-PD-1 for oral cavity cancer. This table comes from immunoSEQ multiplex PCR, and its TCRdb copy is limited to in-frame clones, with some not included. The sample carries tens of thousands of clones, 79% recorded once. This material consisted of PBMCs, taken before nivolumab (anti-PD-1) treatment. These receptors were taken from a person aged 40 to 85 with oral cavity squamous cell carcinoma.

The rearrangement joins TRBV15 to TRBJ1-5; a weak D match, TRBD1 (5 bases). V was shortened by 1 base and J by 7 bases, with 11 bases between the two germline ends. Germline V gene lookup returns CDR1 LNHNV and CDR2 YYDKDF (reference sequence). The CDR3 contains 14 residues. CDR3 coding DNA: TGTGCCACCAGCAGAGGGGGGGAATCCCAGCCCCAGCATTTT. It is translated as CATSRGGESQPQHF.

This chain connects TRBV7-8 to TRBJ2-1; 10 bases map to TRBD2. The CDR3 has 17 residues. Germline CDR1 reads SGHVS; CDR2 reads FQNEAQ. The V segment lost 5 bases and the J segment 7 bases; nucleotides outside the gene matches: 14. Written as DNA, the CDR3 is TGTGCCAGCAGCCGGCCGAGAGGTAGCGGGAGGCGAAATGAGCAGTTCTTC. Residues: CASSRPRGSGRRNEQFF.

V gene TRBV5-1 combines with J gene TRBJ2-6, with 8 positions matching TRBD2. Unmatched junction bases numbered 12, after V lost 4 bases and J lost 3 bases. The CDR3 loop spans 18 amino acids. The germline V gene has CDR1 SGHRS and CDR2 YFSETQ. The CDR3 DNA is TGCGCCAGCAGCCCGGAGGGGACTAGGATAGGTGGGGCCAACGTCCTGACTTTC. This sequence encodes CASSPEGTRIGGANVLTF.

The rearrangement links TRBV5-1 to TRBJ1-2; D gene ambiguous. The CDR3 totals 15 residues. Germline V CDR1 and CDR2: SGHRS, YFSETQ. The V and J ends lost 0 bases and 6 bases respectively, with 15 bases between them. The CDR3 sequence is CASSLELLGKDGYTF. The CDR3 coding sequence is TGCGCCAGCAGCTTGGAGCTGTTGGGTAAGGATGGCTACACCTTC.

The rearrangement links TRBV5-1 to TRBJ1-1, with D uncertain. Trimming removed 0 bases from V and 7 bases from J, with 7 bases in between. The CDR3 contains 12 residues. Germline loops: CDR1 SGHRS, CDR2 YFSETQ. The CDR3 nucleotides read TGCGCCAGCAGCTTGGACGGACTTGAAGCTTTCTTT. Amino acid sequence: CASSLDGLEAFF.

The table lists this clone with a count of one. The chain links TRBV2 to TRBJ1-5; a possible D gene is TRBD1 (5 bases). Trimming took off 9 bases at V and 7 bases at J, with 19 bases between the two ends. This CDR3 has 14 residues. Germline V gene sequence: CDR1 SNHLY, CDR2 FYNNEI. CDR3 protein: CASGGQGVRQPQHF. The CDR3 DNA follows: TGTGCCAGTGGGGGTCAGGGAGTTCGGCAGCCCCAGCATTTT.

The chain links TRBV7-6 to TRBJ1-4; 8 positions match TRBD1. The V gene's germline CDR1 is SGHVS and CDR2 FNYEAQ. The trim removed 4 bases at V and 8 bases at J, leaving 9 bases unmatched. The CDR3 has 15 residues. In DNA form, the CDR3 reads TGTGCCAGCAGCTCAAACAGGGGGAATGCCGAAAAACTGTTTTTT. It translates to CASSSNRGNAEKLFF.

This chain connects TRBV27 to TRBJ1-1; D is uncertain. This CDR3 has 16 residues. Trimming took 5 bases from V and 0 from J, leaving 16 bases between them. The germline gives CDR1 MNHEY, CDR2 SMNVEV (reference sequence). The CDR3 DNA reads as TGTGCCAGCAGTCCAGTGACGGTGGAAATGAACACTGAAGCTTTCTTT. It specifies CASSPVTVEMNTEAFF.

This clone is a singleton in its sample. This chain connects TRBV28 to TRBJ2-5; 8 nucleotides align to TRBD2. Germline CDR1 is MDHEN and CDR2 is SYDVKM. The CDR3 consists of 16 residues. V was pared by 8 bases and J by 5 bases, with 16 bases of the junction left unmatched. The CDR3 sequence: CASRRRGGRTGETQYF. Here the CDR3 DNA reads TGTGCCAGCCGAAGACGGGGCGGGAGGACGGGTGAGACCCAGTACTTC. The whole variable domain, filled in from reference TRBV28 and TRBJ2-5, reads DVKVTQSSRYLVKRTGEKVFLECVQDMDHENMFWYRQDPGLGLRLIYFSYDVKMKEKGDIPEGYSVSREKKERFSLILESASTNQTSMYLCASRRRGGRTGETQYFGPGTRLLVL.

This clone has just one count. The chain joins TRBV27 to TRBJ2-2; 9 nucleotides agree with TRBD1. The CDR3 sequence is 18 residues long. The germline V gene encodes CDR1 MNHEY and CDR2 SMNVEV (reference sequence). J was trimmed by 5 bases and V by 7 bases; bases with no gene match: 17. CDR3 nucleotides: TGTGCCAGCAAACCGGACAGGGGTCAAGGGGCCTGGACCGGGGAGCTGTTTTTT. It specifies CASKPDRGQGAWTGELFF.

The rearrangement joins TRBV19 to TRBJ1-2; the match to TRBD1 covers 8 bases. The CDR3 is 14 residues long. The J segment lost 3 bases and the V segment lost 3 bases, leaving 3 bases of the junction unmatched. The V gene's germline CDR1 is LNHDA and CDR2 SQIVND (reference sequence). As DNA, the CDR3 is TGTGCCAGTAGTATGGGACAGGAAGACTATGGCTACACCTTC. The encoded protein is CASSMGQEDYGYTF.

The gene calls are TRBV7-6 and TRBJ1-5; TRBD1 might be the D (5 bases). The CDR3 spans 15 residues. Germline V gives CDR1 SGHVS, CDR2 FNYEAQ. V was cut by 1 base and J by 3 bases, with 10 bases left in between. CDR3 nucleotides: TGTGCCAGCAGCTTAGACGGGGCCTACAATCAGCCCCAGCATTTT. It specifies CASSLDGAYNQPQHF.

The chain carries TRBV5-1 and TRBJ2-2; D unresolved. The CDR3 has 15 residues. Trimming left V 0 bases short and J 4 bases short, with 10 bases between. Germline V gene data show CDR1 as SGHRS and CDR2 as YFSETQ. The CDR3 sequence is CASSLASFFTGELFF. CDR3 coding DNA: TGCGCCAGCAGCTTGGCCTCGTTCTTCACCGGGGAGCTGTTTTTT.

This chain joins TRBV11-2 and TRBJ2-7, with 11 bases matching TRBD2. Germline assignment: CDR1 SGHAT and CDR2 FQNNGV. Unmatched junction bases numbered 5, after V lost 5 bases and J lost 5 bases. The CDR3 spans 14 residues. CDR3 nucleotide sequence: TGTGCCAGCAGCCAGACTAGCGGGATTAACGAGCAGTACTTC. Translated: CASSQTSGINEQYF.